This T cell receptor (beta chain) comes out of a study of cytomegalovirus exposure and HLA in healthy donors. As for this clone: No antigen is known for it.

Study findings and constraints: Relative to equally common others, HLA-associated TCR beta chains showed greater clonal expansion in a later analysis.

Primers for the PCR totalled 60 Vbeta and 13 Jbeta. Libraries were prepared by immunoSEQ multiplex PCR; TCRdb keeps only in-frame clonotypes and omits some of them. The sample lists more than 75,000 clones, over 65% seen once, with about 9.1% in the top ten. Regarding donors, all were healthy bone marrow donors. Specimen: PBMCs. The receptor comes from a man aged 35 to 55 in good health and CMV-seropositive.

The CDR3 DNA follows: TGTGCCAGCACCGGAGAGACCCAGTACTTC. It translates to CASTGETQYF. This chain links TRBV7-9 with TRBJ2-5; D unclear. In germline, CDR1 is SEHNR, CDR2 FQNEAQ (reference sequence). V was cut by 7 bases and J by 4 bases, with 4 bases left in between. The CDR3 sequence is 10 residues long.